This record covers a single T cell receptor (beta chain). This clone was seen at least ten times. Its recognized antigen is unknown. Qualities for individual bases were not recorded, and no much larger clone is one base off. Trimming removed 5 bases from V and 1 base from J, leaving 20 bases between the germline ends. The CDR3 sequence holds 17 residues, the cysteine and phenylalanine included. CDR3 DNA is the only sequence kept; it has 51 bases, read in frame from the first base. According to the germline V gene, CDR1 reads KGHSH and CDR2 reads LQKENI. The method behind the library was PCR. Sequenced using an Illumina HiSeq 4000. High-throughput sequencing was used to profile the TCR beta-chain CDR3 region of each patient. The original methods were these. A classifier to discriminate distant-metastatic papillary thyroid cancer patients was built from CDR3 differences across clinicopathological groups. Repertoire diversity was assessed with the Shannon index, and tumor-blood repertoire similarity with the Morisita-Horn index. Through fastp at Q25 and MiXCR, TCRdb rebuilt clones from the public reads, retaining in-frame beta chains. TCRdb assigned the V and J calls; the authors' analysis was not used. This sample lists approximately 35,000 clones; under 25% were detected once. Clones ranked in the top ten supply approximately 3% of the sample.

This entry is derived from a study of metastatic and nonmetastatic thyroid tumors (dated by TCRdb to the early 2020s). For the wider study: Repertoires from peripheral blood and from tumor or nodule tissue samples of malignant and benign thyroid patients were compared.

Paper-wide results and their limitations: In both blood and tumor samples, TCR beta diversity was reported to be significantly higher in malignant tumors than in benign nodules.

None of the patients had been given any treatment before thyroid surgery. Using T-cell receptor beta sequencing, the researchers looked back retrospectively at clinical samples from patients, gathered between about 2012 and 2018. This receptor was taken from a male donor with papillary thyroid cancer or a benign thyroid nodule (not recorded which). Some clones in this sample may be carry-over from other donors' samples. Input material: tumor tissue. The sequence joins TRBV18 to TRBJ1-1; the D gene is perhaps TRBD1, from 5 matching bases. The DNA sequence reads TGTGCCAGCTCATTACGCGAGCCAGGGTTTACGAACACTGAAGCTTTCTTT. The encoded protein is CASSLREPGFTNTEAFF.